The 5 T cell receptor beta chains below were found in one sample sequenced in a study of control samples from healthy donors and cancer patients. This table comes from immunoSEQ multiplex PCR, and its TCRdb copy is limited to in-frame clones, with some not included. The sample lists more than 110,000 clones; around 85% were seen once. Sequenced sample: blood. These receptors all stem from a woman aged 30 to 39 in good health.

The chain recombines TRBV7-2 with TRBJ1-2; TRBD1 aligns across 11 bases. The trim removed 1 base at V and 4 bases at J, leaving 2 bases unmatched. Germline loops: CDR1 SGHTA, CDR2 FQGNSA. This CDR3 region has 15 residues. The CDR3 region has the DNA TGTGCCAGCAGCTTAGGGACAGGGGGCACCTATGGCTACACCTTC. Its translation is CASSLGTGGTYGYTF.

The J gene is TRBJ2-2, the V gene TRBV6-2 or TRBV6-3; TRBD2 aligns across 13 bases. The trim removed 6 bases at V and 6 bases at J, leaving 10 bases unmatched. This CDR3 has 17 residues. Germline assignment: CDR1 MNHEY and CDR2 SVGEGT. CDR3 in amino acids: CASSPWTSGRGAGELFF. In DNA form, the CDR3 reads TGTGCCAGCAGCCCCTGGACTAGCGGGAGAGGAGCCGGGGAGCTGTTTTTT.

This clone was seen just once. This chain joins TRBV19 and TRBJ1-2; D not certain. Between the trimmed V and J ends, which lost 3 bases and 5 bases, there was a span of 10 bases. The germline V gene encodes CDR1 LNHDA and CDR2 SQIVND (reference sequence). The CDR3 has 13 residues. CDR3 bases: TGTGCCAGTAGTATTGGGGTGGATTATGGCTACACCTTC. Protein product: CASSIGVDYGYTF.

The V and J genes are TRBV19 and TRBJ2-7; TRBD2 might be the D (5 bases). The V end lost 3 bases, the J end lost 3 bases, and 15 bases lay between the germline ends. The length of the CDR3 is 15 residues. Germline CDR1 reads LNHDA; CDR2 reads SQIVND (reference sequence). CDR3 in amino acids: CASSIGSGPYYEQYF. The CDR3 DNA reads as TGTGCCAGTAGTATTGGAAGCGGACCATACTACGAGCAGTACTTC.

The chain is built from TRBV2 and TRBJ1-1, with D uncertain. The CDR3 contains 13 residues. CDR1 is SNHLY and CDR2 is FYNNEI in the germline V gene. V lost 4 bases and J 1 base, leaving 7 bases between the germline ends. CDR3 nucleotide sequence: TGTGCCAGCAGTGTTGCAGAGAACACTGAAGCTTTCTTT. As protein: CASSVAENTEAFF.